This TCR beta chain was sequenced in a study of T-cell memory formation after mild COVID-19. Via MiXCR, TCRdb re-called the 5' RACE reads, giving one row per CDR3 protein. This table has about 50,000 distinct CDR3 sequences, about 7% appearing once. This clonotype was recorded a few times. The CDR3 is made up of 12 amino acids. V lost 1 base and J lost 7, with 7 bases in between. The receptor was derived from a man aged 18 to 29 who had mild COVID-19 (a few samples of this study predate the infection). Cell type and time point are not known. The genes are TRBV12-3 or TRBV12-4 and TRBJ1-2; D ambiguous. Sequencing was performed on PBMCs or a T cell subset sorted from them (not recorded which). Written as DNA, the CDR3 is TGTGCCAGCAGTTTAGTAGCGGCTGGCTACACCTTC. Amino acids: CASSLVAAGYTF.